Shown below are 2 T cell receptor beta chains from a single sample sequenced in a study of blood T cell repertoires in COVID-19. Generated by immunoSEQ multiplex PCR, the TCRdb table keeps only in-frame clones and is missing some. Here the sample spans approximately 290,000 clones, around 81% being singletons. The source material was peripheral blood. The receptors stem from a person aged 65 to 79 with COVID-19, enrolled during active disease.

The rearrangement joins TRBV19 to TRBJ1-1; D call uncertain. The CDR3 length is 13 residues. From germline, CDR1 is LNHDA and CDR2 SQIVND (reference sequence). V lost 7 bases and J 1 base, leaving 10 bases between the germline ends. The chain's CDR3 is CASKALGNTEAFF. The CDR3 region has the DNA TGTGCCAGTAAAGCGCTGGGGAACACTGAAGCTTTCTTT.

The chain has TRBV2 and TRBJ2-3; 11 nucleotides line up with TRBD1. Germline trimming cut 8 bases from V and 3 bases from J; bases unmatched to any gene: 7. The CDR3 loop spans 15 amino acids. Germline V gene sequence: CDR1 SNHLY, CDR2 FYNNEI. The CDR3 sequence: CASRGQGVRTDTQYF. The DNA of the CDR3 is TGTGCCAGCCGGGGACAGGGGGTAAGGACAGATACGCAGTATTTT.